The 32 T cell receptor beta chains below were found in one sample sequenced in a study of T cells expressing NK-cell markers. TCRdb re-analyzed the 5' RACE reads; it lists each CDR3 protein once, without DNA. This table lists 150,000 to 180,000 distinct CDR3 sequences. The sample consisted of blood T cells: a sorted CD56 or NKG2C T cell subset, CD4+ or CD8+ T cells, or bulk PBMC T cells (not recorded which). These receptors originate from a woman aged 50 to 65 in good health.

The CDR3 protein is CSANGGPVNEQFF. The chain couples TRBV20-1 to TRBJ2-1; as DNA is missing, the TRBD1 call by TCRdb cannot be tested. The CDR3 totals 13 residues. Germline V lookup: CDR1 DFQATT, CDR2 SNEGSKA (reference sequence).

V is TRBV25-1 and J is TRBJ1-1. The CDR3 contains 12 residues. CDR1 MGHDK and CDR2 SYGVNS come from the germline V gene. The CDR3 loop is CASSGQEAEAFF.

V gene TRBV20-1 combines with J gene TRBJ2-1; TCRdb proposes TRBD2, but this gene call is untestable without DNA. Germline values: CDR1 DFQATT, CDR2 SNEGSKA (reference sequence). The length of the CDR3 is 16 residues. Here the CDR3 reads CSARDLREGHHNEQFF.

The chain links TRBV20-1 to TRBJ2-1; no DNA is available, so the TRBD1 call from TCRdb remains unchecked. Germline CDR1 DFQATT, CDR2 SNEGSKA (reference sequence). The CDR3 consists of 15 residues. CDR3 sequence: CSAREIGGKDNEQFF.

The chain carries TRBV18 and TRBJ2-5. Germline loops: CDR1 KGHSH, CDR2 LQKENI. The CDR3 sequence is 13 residues long. CDR3 region: CASSPPELETQYF. Full variable domain (remainder filled in from reference TRBV18 and TRBJ2-5): NAGVMQNPRHLVRRRGQEARLRCSPMKGHSHVYWYRQLPEEGLKFMVYLQKENIIDESGMPKERFSAEFPKEGPSILRIQQVVRGDSAAYFCASSPPELETQYFGPGTRLLVL.

The chain is built from TRBV4-1 and TRBJ2-1. The CDR3 totals 17 residues. Germline V gives CDR1 MGHRA, CDR2 YSYEKL. CDR3 sequence reads: CASSQGGYSLMHNEQFF.

V gene TRBV7-9 combines with J gene TRBJ2-1; TCRdb indicates TRBD2, and absent DNA this call remains unverified. Germline V gene sequence: CDR1 SEHNR, CDR2 FQNEAQ (reference sequence). CDR3 length equals 16 residues. The CDR3 protein is CASSLVGGFSGREQFF. The variable domain in full, with the rest retrieved from reference TRBV7-9 and TRBJ2-1, is DTGVSQNPRHKITKRGQNVTFRCDPISEHNRLYWYRQTLGQGPEFLTYFQNEAQLEKSRLLSDRFSAERPKGSFSTLEIQRTEQGDSAMYLCASSLVGGFSGREQFFGPGTRLTVL.

The chain couples TRBV4-1 to TRBJ2-7. This CDR3 spans 15 amino acids. CDR1 and CDR2 from the germline V gene are MGHRA and YSYEKL. CDR3 in amino acids: CASSQDGGRTHEQYF.

This chain connects TRBV9 to TRBJ2-1; lacking DNA, the TRBD2 call made by TCRdb goes unchecked. The germline CDR1 and CDR2 sequences are SGDLS and YYNGEE. The CDR3 runs 16 residues. The CDR3 spells CASSFSFSPSGNEQFF.

This sequence joins TRBV4-1 and TRBJ2-3; without DNA, the TCRdb call of TRBD2 cannot be checked. This CDR3 has 13 amino acids. Germline V gene data show CDR1 as MGHRA and CDR2 as YSYEKL. The CDR3 reads CASSPGRVDTQYF.

CDR3 residues: CASSESEGTGYEQFF. The chain employs TRBV25-1 and TRBJ2-1; TCRdb reports TRBD2, a call that lacks DNA to check it against. Germline V gene lookup returns CDR1 MGHDK and CDR2 SYGVNS. This CDR3 has 15 residues. The full variable domain, its missing parts supplied by reference TRBV25-1 and TRBJ2-1, is EADIYQTPRYLVIGTGKKITLECSQTMGHDKMYWYQQDPGMELHLIHYSYGVNSTEKGDLSSESTVSRIRTEHFPLTLESARPSHTSQYLCASSESEGTGYEQFFGPGTRLTVL.

The gene calls are TRBV15 and TRBJ2-1; TCRdb names TRBD2, which stays unverified in the absence of DNA. Germline V gene data show CDR1 as LNHNV and CDR2 as YYDKDF (reference sequence). The CDR3 contains 16 residues. The CDR3 spells CATSMGLAGAIDEQFF.

V usage is TRBV15 and J usage is TRBJ2-7; TCRdb designates TRBD1, a call that cannot be tested without DNA. Looked up from germline, CDR1 is LNHNV and CDR2 is YYDKDF (reference sequence). This CDR3 is 15 amino acids long. The CDR3: CATSRDLGQGSEQYF.

CDR3 amino acids: CASSSQLNYEQYF. The chain uses TRBV7-9 and TRBJ2-7. This CDR3 contains 13 residues. From germline, CDR1 is SEHNR and CDR2 FQNEAQ (reference sequence).

This chain connects TRBV20-1 to TRBJ1-5; the D call from TCRdb, TRBD1, cannot be confirmed without DNA. This CDR3 has 16 amino acids. Germline values: CDR1 DFQATT, CDR2 SNEGSKA (reference sequence). CDR3 protein: CSARDFLGDSNQPQHF.

The CDR3 sequence: CASSKRTSGPAASYEQYF. This chain joins TRBV21-1 and TRBJ2-7; TCRdb picks TRBD2, but there is no DNA to check that call. TRBV21-1 is a pseudogene segment. The CDR3 length is 18 residues.

This rearrangement joins TRBV7-9 to TRBJ1-1. The CDR3 runs 13 residues. Looked up from germline, CDR1 is SEHNR and CDR2 is FQNEAQ (reference sequence). The CDR3: CASSVDGYTEAFF.

This chain links TRBV2 with TRBJ1-2; with no DNA, the TCRdb D assignment of TRBD1 cannot be verified. Looked up from germline, CDR1 is SNHLY and CDR2 is FYNNEI. This CDR3 comprises 15 residues. The CDR3 spells CASSISRALNYGYTF.

This chain uses TRBV6-5 with TRBJ1-1; the D call of TRBD1 rests on TCRdb alone, since no DNA is present to check it. Germline V gives CDR1 MNHEY, CDR2 SVGAGI. The length of the CDR3 is 11 residues. The CDR3 loop reads CATPTGAAGFF.

V is TRBV2 and J is TRBJ1-1; without DNA, the TCRdb call of TRBD1 cannot be checked. The CDR3 length is 15 residues. CDR1 and CDR2 from the germline V gene are SNHLY and FYNNEI. CDR3 loop: CASSDRGMDDTEAFF.

The genes are TRBV12-3 or TRBV12-4 and TRBJ2-1; the D call of TRBD2 rests on TCRdb alone, since no DNA is present to check it. The CDR3 contains 16 residues. The CDR3 protein is CASTSYLAEYYNEQFF.

The chain links TRBV28 to TRBJ1-2; the TCRdb D gene call, TRBD1, has no DNA to confirm it. Per the germline V gene, CDR1 is MDHEN and CDR2 is SYDVKM. The CDR3 is made up of 13 amino acids. CDR3 protein: CASSQTGGYGYTF.

The chain joins TRBV27 to TRBJ2-2; absent DNA, TCRdb's TRBD2 call cannot be checked. The CDR3 totals 15 residues. CDR1 is MNHEY and CDR2 is SMNVEV in the germline V gene (reference sequence). CDR3 sequence: CASGTLATNTGELFF.

The chain links TRBV20-1 to TRBJ2-7; TCRdb outputs TRBD2, but without DNA this stays unchecked. The CDR3 is made up of 16 amino acids. Germline values: CDR1 DFQATT, CDR2 SNEGSKA (reference sequence). This CDR3 reads CSARDPAGSHRYEQYF.

This chain uses TRBV4-1 with TRBJ2-2; the TCRdb D gene call, TRBD1, has no DNA to confirm it. The CDR3 contains 16 residues. Germline-derived CDR1 and CDR2 are MGHRA and YSYEKL. The CDR3 loop is CASSQWDRGLGGELFF.

The rearrangement joins TRBV11-2 to TRBJ2-3; TCRdb names TRBD1, which stays unverified in the absence of DNA. Germline V lookup: CDR1 SGHAT, CDR2 FQNNGV. The CDR3 loop spans 14 amino acids. CDR3 in amino acids: CASSSGTGTDTQYF.

V gene TRBV7-6 combines with J gene TRBJ1-5; TCRdb selects TRBD1, and the lack of DNA leaves this call unchecked. The CDR3 has 14 amino acids. Germline V gives CDR1 SGHVS, CDR2 FNYEAQ. The CDR3 region is CASSLGGGAQPQHF.

V is TRBV12-3 or TRBV12-4 and J is TRBJ1-5; as DNA is missing, the TRBD1 call by TCRdb cannot be tested. The CDR3 consists of 13 residues. The CDR3 region is CASRDSSNQPQHF.

The chain links TRBV10-3 to TRBJ1-5. Germline lookup yields CDR1 ENHRY and CDR2 SYGVKD. CDR3 length: 14 residues. Here the CDR3 reads CAISESQGYQPQHF.

V gene TRBV5-1 combines with J gene TRBJ2-3; TCRdb lists TRBD1, though no DNA is available to test this call. Germline assignment: CDR1 SGHRS and CDR2 YFSETQ. This CDR3 is built from 13 residues. The CDR3 protein is CASKGNSTDTQYF.

The chain joins TRBV24-1 to TRBJ1-1; there is no DNA to check the TCRdb D call of TRBD1. The CDR3 extends over 14 amino acids. The germline V gene has CDR1 KGHDR and CDR2 SFDVKD. CDR3 protein: CATSDPGRSTEAFF.

The V call is TRBV27, the J call TRBJ1-3; TCRdb's D call of TRBD1 is untestable without DNA. This CDR3 comprises 14 residues. The germline V gene has CDR1 MNHEY and CDR2 SMNVEV (reference sequence). CDR3: CASSFLGDGNTIYF.